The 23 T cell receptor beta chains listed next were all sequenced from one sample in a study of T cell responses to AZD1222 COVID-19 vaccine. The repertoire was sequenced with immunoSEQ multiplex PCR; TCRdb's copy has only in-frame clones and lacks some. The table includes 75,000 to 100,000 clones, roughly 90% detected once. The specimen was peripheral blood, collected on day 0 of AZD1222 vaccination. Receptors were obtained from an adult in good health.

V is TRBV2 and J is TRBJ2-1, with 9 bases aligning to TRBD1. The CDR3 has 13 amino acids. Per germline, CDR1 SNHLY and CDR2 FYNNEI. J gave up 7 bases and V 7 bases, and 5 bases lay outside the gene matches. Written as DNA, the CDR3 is TGTGCCAGCACCGGGACAGGGTGGAATGAGCAGTTCTTC. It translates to CASTGTGWNEQFF.

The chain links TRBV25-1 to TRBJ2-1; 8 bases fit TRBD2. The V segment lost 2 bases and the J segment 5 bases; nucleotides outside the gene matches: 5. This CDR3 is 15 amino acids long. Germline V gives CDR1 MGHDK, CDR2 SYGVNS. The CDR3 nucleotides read TGTGCCAGCAGTGAAGACAGCGGGAGAGACAATGAGCAGTTCTTC. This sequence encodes CASSEDSGRDNEQFF.

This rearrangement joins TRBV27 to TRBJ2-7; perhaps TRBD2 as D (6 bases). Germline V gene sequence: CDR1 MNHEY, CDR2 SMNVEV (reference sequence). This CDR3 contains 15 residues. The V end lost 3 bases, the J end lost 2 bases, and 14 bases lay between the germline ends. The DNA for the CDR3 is TGTGCCAGCAGTTTGATCGGGACTCTCGCCTACGAGCAGTACTTC. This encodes CASSLIGTLAYEQYF.

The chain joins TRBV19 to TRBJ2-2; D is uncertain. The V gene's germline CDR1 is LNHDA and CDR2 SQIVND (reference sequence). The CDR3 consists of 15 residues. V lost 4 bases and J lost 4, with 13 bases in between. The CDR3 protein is CASSTRLASTGELFF. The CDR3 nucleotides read TGTGCCAGTAGTACTAGACTGGCTAGCACCGGGGAGCTGTTTTTT. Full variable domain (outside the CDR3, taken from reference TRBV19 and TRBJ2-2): DGGITQSPKYLFRKEGQNVTLSCEQNLNHDAMYWYRQDPGQGLRLIYYSQIVNDFQKGDIAEGYSVSREKKESFPLTVTSAQKNPTAFYLCASSTRLASTGELFFGEGSRLTVL.

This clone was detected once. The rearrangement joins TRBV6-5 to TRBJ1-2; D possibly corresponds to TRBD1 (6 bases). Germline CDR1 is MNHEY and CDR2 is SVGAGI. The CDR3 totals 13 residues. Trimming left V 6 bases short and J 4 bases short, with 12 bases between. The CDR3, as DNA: TGTGCCAGCAGGAAAGGGGGGCCCTATGGCTACACCTTC. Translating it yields CASRKGGPYGYTF.

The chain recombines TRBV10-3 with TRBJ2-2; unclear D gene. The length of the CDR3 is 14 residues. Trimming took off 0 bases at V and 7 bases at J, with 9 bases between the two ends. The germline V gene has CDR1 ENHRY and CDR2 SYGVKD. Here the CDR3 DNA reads TGTGCCATCAGTGAGTCGGGGTGGGACGGGGAGCTGTTTTTT. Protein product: CAISESGWDGELFF.

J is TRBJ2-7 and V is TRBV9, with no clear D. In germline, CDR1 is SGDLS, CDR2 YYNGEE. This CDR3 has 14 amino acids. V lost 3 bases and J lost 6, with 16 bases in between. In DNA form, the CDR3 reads TGTGCCAGCAGCGCATCTTCCGTCGGTTCCGAGCAGTACTTC. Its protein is CASSASSVGSEQYF.

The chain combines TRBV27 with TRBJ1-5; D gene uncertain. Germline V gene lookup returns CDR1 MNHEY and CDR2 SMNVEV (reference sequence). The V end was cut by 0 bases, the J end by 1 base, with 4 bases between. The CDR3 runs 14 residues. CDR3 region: CASSLSGSNQPQHF. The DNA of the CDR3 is TGTGCCAGCAGTTTATCGGGGAGCAATCAGCCCCAGCATTTT.

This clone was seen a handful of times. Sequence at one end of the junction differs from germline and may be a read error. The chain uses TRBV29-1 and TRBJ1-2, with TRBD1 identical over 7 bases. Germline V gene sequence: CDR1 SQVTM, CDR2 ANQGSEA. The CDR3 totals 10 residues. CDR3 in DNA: TGCAGCGTTGATAGGGCGGGACAGAACTTC. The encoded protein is CSVDRAGQNF.

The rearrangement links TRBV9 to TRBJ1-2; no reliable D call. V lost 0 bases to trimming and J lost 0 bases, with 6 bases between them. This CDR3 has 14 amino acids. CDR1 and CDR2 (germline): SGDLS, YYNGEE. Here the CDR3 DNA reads TGTGCCAGCAGCGTAGCCCAAGCTAACTATGGCTACACCTTC. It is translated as CASSVAQANYGYTF. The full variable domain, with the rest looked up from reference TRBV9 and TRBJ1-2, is DSGVTQTPKHLITATGQRVTLRCSPRSGDLSVYWYQQSLDQGLQFLIQYYNGEERAKGNILERFSAQQFPDLHSELNLSSLELGDSALYFCASSVAQANYGYTFGSGTRLTVV.

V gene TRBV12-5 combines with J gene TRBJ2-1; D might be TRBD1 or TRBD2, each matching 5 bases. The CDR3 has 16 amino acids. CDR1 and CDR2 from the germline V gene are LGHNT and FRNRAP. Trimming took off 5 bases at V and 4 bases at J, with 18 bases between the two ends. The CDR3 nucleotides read TGTGCTAGTGGTCGGGGACGGGCCCACTTATACAATGAGCAGTTCTTC. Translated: CASGRGRAHLYNEQFF.

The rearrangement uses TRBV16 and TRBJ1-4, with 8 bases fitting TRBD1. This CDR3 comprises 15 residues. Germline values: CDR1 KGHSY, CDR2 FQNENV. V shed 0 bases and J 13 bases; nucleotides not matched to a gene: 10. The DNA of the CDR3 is TGTGCCAGCAGCCAATCGGGGACAGGTCCCTTAAGACTGTTTTTT. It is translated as CASSQSGTGPLRLFF.

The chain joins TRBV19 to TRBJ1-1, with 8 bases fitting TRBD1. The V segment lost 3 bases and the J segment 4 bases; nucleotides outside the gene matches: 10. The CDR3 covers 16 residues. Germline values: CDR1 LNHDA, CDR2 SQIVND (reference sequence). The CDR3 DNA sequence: TGTGCCAGTAGTATGGGCAGGGGGCGCGATGGCACTGAAGCTTTCTTT. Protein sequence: CASSMGRGRDGTEAFF.

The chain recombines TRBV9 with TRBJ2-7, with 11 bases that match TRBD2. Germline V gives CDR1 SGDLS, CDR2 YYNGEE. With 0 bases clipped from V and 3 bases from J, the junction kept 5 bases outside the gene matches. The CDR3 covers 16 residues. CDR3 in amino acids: CASSVALAGGFYEQYF. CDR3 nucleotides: TGTGCCAGCAGCGTAGCTCTAGCGGGAGGATTCTACGAGCAGTACTTC.

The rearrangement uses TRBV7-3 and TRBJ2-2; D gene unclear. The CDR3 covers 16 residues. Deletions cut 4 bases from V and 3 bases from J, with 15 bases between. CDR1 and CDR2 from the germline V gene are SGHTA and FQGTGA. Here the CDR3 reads CASSSQTLVDTGELFF. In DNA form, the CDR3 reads TGTGCCAGCAGCTCTCAGACCCTAGTAGACACCGGGGAGCTGTTTTTT. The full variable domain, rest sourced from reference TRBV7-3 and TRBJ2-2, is GAGVSQTPSNKVTEKGKYVELRCDPISGHTALYWYRQSLGQGPEFLIYFQGTGAADDSGLPNDRFFAVRPEGSVSTLKIQRTERGDSAVYLCASSSQTLVDTGELFFGEGSRLTVL.

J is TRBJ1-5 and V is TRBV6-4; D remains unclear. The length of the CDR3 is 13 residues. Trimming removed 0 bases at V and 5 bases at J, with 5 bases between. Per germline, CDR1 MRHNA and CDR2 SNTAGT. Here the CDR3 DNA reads TGTGCCAGCAGTGACTCTATGGATCAGCCCCAGCATTTT. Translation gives CASSDSMDQPQHF.

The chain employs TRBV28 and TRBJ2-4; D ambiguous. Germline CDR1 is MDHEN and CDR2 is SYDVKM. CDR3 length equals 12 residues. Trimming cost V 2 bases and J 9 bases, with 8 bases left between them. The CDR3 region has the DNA TGTGCCAGCAGTTTAGGGGTTGGCATTCAGTACTTC. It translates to CASSLGVGIQYF.

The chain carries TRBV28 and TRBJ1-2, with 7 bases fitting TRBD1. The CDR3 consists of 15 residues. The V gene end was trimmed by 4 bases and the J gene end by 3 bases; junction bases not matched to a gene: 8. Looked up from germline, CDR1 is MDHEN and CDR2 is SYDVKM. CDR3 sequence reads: CASSSALTGDYGYTF. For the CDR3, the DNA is TGTGCCAGCAGTTCGGCCCTAACAGGGGACTATGGCTACACCTTC.

As DNA, the CDR3 is TGTGCCAGCAGCTTAGCCCCAGGTGGACCCGCGACGGGGGCCAACGTCCTGACTTTC. Its protein is CASSLAPGGPATGANVLTF. V gene TRBV7-9 combines with J gene TRBJ2-6; D remains unclear. Germline V gives CDR1 SEHNR, CDR2 FQNEAQ (reference sequence). The CDR3 runs to 19 residues. Trimming shortened V by 0 bases and J by 4 bases, and 19 bases separated the two germline ends.

CDR3 amino acids: CAISIQGLNTEAFF. As DNA, the CDR3 is TGTGCCATCAGCATACAGGGCCTGAACACTGAAGCTTTCTTT. The chain is built from TRBV10-3 and TRBJ1-1; D is perhaps TRBD1 (6 bases). The CDR3 consists of 14 residues. Germline V CDR1 and CDR2: ENHRY, SYGVKD. The V end lost 6 bases, the J end lost 0 bases, and 11 bases lay between the germline ends.

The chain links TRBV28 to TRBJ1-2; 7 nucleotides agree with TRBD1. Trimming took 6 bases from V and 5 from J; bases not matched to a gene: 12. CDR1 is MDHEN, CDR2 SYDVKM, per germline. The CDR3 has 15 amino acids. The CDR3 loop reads CASSLPGQEEYGYTF. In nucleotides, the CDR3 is TGTGCCAGCAGCCTTCCAGGACAGGAAGAATATGGCTACACCTTC.

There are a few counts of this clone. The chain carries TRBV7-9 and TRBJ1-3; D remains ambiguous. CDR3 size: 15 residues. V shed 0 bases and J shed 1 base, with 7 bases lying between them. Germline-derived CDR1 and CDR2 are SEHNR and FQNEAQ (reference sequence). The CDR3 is CASSLAAPSGNTIYF. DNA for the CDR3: TGTGCCAGCAGCTTAGCAGCCCCTTCTGGAAACACCATATATTTT.

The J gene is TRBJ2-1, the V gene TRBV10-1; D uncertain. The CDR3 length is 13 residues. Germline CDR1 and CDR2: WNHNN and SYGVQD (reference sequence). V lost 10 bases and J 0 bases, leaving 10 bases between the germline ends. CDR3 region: CATVPYSYNEQFF. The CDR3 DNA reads TGCGCCACCGTACCCTACTCCTACAATGAGCAGTTCTTC.